The source of this TCR beta chain is a study of cytomegalovirus exposure and HLA in healthy donors (dated by TCRdb to the late 2010s). With respect to the entire study: An earlier analysis of some 550 of the donors reported about 250 Gb of sequence data and 100 million to 130 million unique TCR beta sequences from approximately 180 million T cells. In an earlier analysis of 500 to 650 of the donors, high-throughput TCR beta sequencing was used to judge whether each TCR beta V gene segment behaved as functional or pseudogenic. Rather than drawing on any new phenotypic data, the later analysis identified candidate immune exposures from TCR beta sequences and the way those sequences occurred across donors. HLA typing included class I and class II loci at four-digit resolution. Besides the first cohort of 666 subjects, a separate validation cohort made up of around 120 different subjects was used. Typing coverage varied by locus: roughly 620-640 donors for A, B, C, DRB1 and DQB1; about 520 for DQA1; over 600 for DPA1; around 450 for DPB1. Alongside the repertoire data, information on donor age, sex, ethnicity and CMV serostatus was compiled. Among roughly 400 genotyped donors of the cohort, an average of about 240,000 unique TCR beta nucleotide sequences were sequenced per donor, roughly 20% of them non-productive. High-throughput TCR immunosequencing, statistical association of individual TCRs with disease status, and machine learning were combined to predict cytomegalovirus infection status. A later genetic analysis used genome-wide SNP genotypes for 398 of the 666 donors, treating that subset as a discovery cohort. A few DR-DQ haplotypes were handled as single units for association and clustering because linkage in the cohort was strong. The T cell repertoires of under 700 subjects were profiled by immunosequencing and related to cytomegalovirus serostatus. A later analysis re-examined previously published TCR beta repertoires from 500 to 700 donors and added high-resolution HLA genotyping to investigate patterns of TCR occurrence. All discovery cohort repertoires had been generated on a single sequencing platform. An early release that covered several hundred HLA-typed donors contained approximately 300 gigabases of sequencing data and roughly 84 million unique TCR sequences. The study was designed to test whether signatures of past pathogen exposure could be identified by cataloging public T cell receptors. Of the roughly 430 genotyped donors, around 81% fell in the genetic ancestry cluster associated with self-reported Caucasian donors.

The cohort consisted of hundreds of healthy bone marrow donors. Cohort members were all nominally healthy when sampled, although unrecorded immune exposures were likely present. The donor tested CMV seropositive, placing the donor among the roughly 300 seropositive members of the cohort. A peripheral blood sample was provided by each donor, and peripheral blood mononuclear cells were used for TCR beta sequencing. The Qiagen DNeasy Blood Extraction Kit was used to extract genomic DNA from the blood cell samples. There are 14 amino acids in the CDR3, from cysteine to phenylalanine inclusive. Just the 42-base CDR3 DNA is kept, in frame starting at base 1. Taken from the germline V gene (reference sequence), the CDR1 and CDR2 loops are LNHDA and SQIVND. V is shortened by 5 bases, J by 3 bases, and the region joining them spans 11 bases. Overall study results and their limits: The only immune exposure information available for the cohort was CMV serostatus. Because counts were too low, seventeen rarely observed V segments, including chromosome 9 orphons, were excluded from the earlier analysis of some 590 of the donors. A later analysis found that HLA-associated TCR beta chains were more clonally expanded and had lower generation probabilities than equally common non-associated chains. Assigning TCR associations to individual alleles was difficult when HLA alleles, especially DR and DQ, strongly co-occurred. A further reported finding was that TCR beta sequences accurately predicted the HLA-A and HLA-B alleles for most subjects in the first cohort. Because some donors lacked HLA typing at each locus, the association tests relied only on the typed subset. In this cohort, only TCR beta chains were sequenced, and detectable features were limited by the absence of alpha or paired-chain data. According to a later genetic analysis, donors in an Asian-associated ancestry cluster had fewer N-insertions in productive TCRs than the approximately 630-donor mean. A few of the identified cytomegalovirus-associated TCR beta chains were confirmed in vitro to be specific for cytomegalovirus antigens. Some IMGT-functional V segments, including TRBV6-2 and TRBV6-3, could not be distinguished by the 87-base-pair reads and were therefore excluded. The presence/absence analyses assumed that sequencing depth was roughly uniform across donors, and that assumption may not be true. The classifier was reported to diagnose cytomegalovirus status with high specificity and sensitivity in both the original cohort and the validation cohort. In a later analysis, most CMV-associated TCR beta chains were found to appear HLA-restricted, with HLA associations seemingly driven largely by CMV exposure. A later genetic analysis associated a missense DCLRE1C variant with V-gene and J-gene trimming of TCR beta chains, and an independent cohort replicated the association. According to the authors, the approach could potentially be generalized to other disease states and immunological phenotypes. Linkage disequilibrium might explain the correlated functional status among segregating V segments, but an unknown experimental factor could not be ruled out. A later analysis associated 16,951 TCR beta sequences with specific HLA alleles at a false discovery rate of 0.05. The study gave a list of 150 to 200 TCR beta chains associated with cytomegalovirus. A cluster of highly shared sequence variants was judged likely to represent a technical artifact of the sequencing pipeline. In a later analysis, several top co-occurrence clusters were reported to appear linked to parvovirus B19, influenza, CMV and Epstein-Barr virus. Most TCR sequences were seen in very few donors, while some public TCRs were found in many individuals. In a later analysis, the rate of TCR association differed among HLA loci, with DRB1 alleles having the most associated TCRs and HLA-C alleles having the fewest. An earlier analysis of approximately 600 of the donors showed that most TCR beta V segments appeared in productive rearrangements either about 87% or about 30% of the time, which broadly matched IMGT annotations.

Library preparation employed the immunoSEQ multiplex PCR assay. The multiplex PCR relied on a mix of 60 forward primers for TCR Vbeta segments and 13 reverse primers for TCR Jbeta segments. A multiplex PCR assay on genomic DNA amplified the CDR3 region of rearranged TCR beta genes. Amplified TCR beta libraries were sequenced as 87-base-pair reads on the Illumina HiSeq System. The study's processing was this. Across the 700 or so repertoires, a later analysis counted tens of millions of unique TCR beta chains, roughly 11 million of which were shared by at least two donors. Raw reads were error-corrected and collapsed into unique sequences with a nearest-neighbor algorithm that merged closely related sequences to remove PCR and sequencing errors. Alignment of CDR3 sequences to IMGT reference sequences was used to assign V, D and J gene segments. For a sequence to be retained, a match of at least six nucleotides was required to both a V gene segment and a J gene segment. Rearrangements were classified as productive when the CDR3 lacked stop codons and remained in frame with V and J, and all other rearrangements were classified as non-productive. CDR3 was defined by IMGT convention, running from the second conserved V-encoded cysteine to the conserved J-encoded phenylalanine. In an earlier analysis of more than 550 of the donors, sequences lacking an unambiguous match to a single V gene segment were excluded. An earlier analysis of 550 to 650 of the donors classified V segments as functional when productive rearrangements were above 56.7% and as segregating when the standard deviation between donors was above 5%. A statistical classification framework was built for diagnosing cytomegalovirus status from the catalog of TCR beta chain sequences. A later analysis assigned V and J genes by comparing TCR nucleotide sequences with IMGT/GENE-DB human TR gene sequences. Using the TCRdist pipeline, a later analysis assigned CDR3 sequences along with most-parsimonious VDJ recombination scenarios. In a later analysis, each TCR beta chain was defined by its CDR3 amino acid sequence together with its V-gene family, and reads lacking a unique V-gene family were excluded. A later analysis removed 592 highly shared, low-generation-probability nucleotide sequences to deal with suspected cross-contamination and a sequencing artifact. For each public chain, a later analysis derived a clonal expansion index from normalized ranks of inferred template counts within each repertoire. A later analysis computed generation probabilities with a VDJ recombination model fitted to out-of-frame rearrangements, and checked the results against IGoR. In a later analysis, hypergeometric tests were used to score TCR-TCR, TCR-HLA and TCR-CMV co-occurrence, with a repertoire-size bias correction applied to TCR pairs. In a later analysis, false discovery rates were estimated by permuting HLA or CMV assignments 20 times. A later analysis grouped co-occurring TCRs with DBSCAN, adding TCRdist sequence similarity when clustering within HLA-allele-positive subsets. Co-occurrence clustering excluded repertoires with fewer than 30,000 or more than 120,000 public chains, plus five with anomalous nucleotide sharing. TCRdb carries this immuneACCESS record with in-frame sequences only. Its versions omit some clonotypes, under half of them owing to an unresolved V gene in the studies checked, with the rest unexplained. D and trimming were read from the DNA, whereas the V and J calls and clone size are those reported in that table. Within this sample are about 98,000 clones, with about four fifths of them counted one time only. The ten largest clones add up to approximately 4% of the sample.

As for this clone: The target of this receptor is not known. One base away there is no much larger clone; base qualities are not given.

This TCR came from a female donor in good health and CMV-seropositive. The V and J genes are TRBV19 and TRBJ1-5, with no D gene named confidently. Sequenced sample: PBMCs. At the DNA level, the sequence is TGTGCCAGTAGTTTCCCCGGGATCAATCAGCCCCAGCATTTT. Its translation is CASSFPGINQPQHF.